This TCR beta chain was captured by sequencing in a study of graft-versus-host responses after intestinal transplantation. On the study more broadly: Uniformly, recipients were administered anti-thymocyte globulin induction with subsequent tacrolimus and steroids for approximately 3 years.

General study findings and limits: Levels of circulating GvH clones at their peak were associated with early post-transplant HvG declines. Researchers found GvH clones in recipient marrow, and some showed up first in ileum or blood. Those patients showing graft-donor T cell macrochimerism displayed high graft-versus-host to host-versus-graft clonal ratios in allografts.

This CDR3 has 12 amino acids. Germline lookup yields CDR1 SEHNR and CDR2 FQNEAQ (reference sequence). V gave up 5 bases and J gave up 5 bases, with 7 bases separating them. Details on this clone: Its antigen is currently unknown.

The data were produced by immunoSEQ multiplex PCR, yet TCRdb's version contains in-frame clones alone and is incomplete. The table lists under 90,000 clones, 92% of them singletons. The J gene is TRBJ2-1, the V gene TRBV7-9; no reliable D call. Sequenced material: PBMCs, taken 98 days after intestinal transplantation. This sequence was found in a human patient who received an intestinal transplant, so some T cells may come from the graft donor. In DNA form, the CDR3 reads TGTGCCAGCAGCCCCGGACACAATGAGCAGTTCTTC. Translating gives CASSPGHNEQFF.